The text below deals with one TCR beta chain. The entry originates in a study of blood T cell repertoires in COVID-19. Sequencing used immunoSEQ multiplex PCR; TCRdb keeps in-frame clones, though not all of them. The sample has a few hundred thousand clones; about 90% are singletons. CDR1 SGHRS and CDR2 YFSETQ come from the germline V gene. CDR3 length: 14 residues. Trimming took off 2 bases at V and 4 bases at J, with 12 bases between the two ends. The chain carries TRBV5-1 and TRBJ1-1; D not certain. The sequence came from a woman aged 65 to 85 with COVID-19, enrolled during active disease. Sequenced: peripheral blood. The CDR3 reads CASSFLERPTEAFF. The CDR3 DNA follows: TGCGCCAGCAGCTTTTTGGAGAGACCCACTGAAGCTTTCTTT.